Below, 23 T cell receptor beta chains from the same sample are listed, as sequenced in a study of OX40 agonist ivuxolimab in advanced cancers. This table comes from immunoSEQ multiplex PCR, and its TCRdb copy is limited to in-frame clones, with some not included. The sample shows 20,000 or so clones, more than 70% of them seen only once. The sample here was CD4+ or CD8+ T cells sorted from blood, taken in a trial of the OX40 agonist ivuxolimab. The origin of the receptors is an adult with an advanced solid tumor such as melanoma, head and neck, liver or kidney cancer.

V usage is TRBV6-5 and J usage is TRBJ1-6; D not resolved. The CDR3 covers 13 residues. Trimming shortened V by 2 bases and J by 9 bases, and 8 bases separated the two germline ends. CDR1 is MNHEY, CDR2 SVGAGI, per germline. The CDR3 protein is CASSYGGGSPLHF. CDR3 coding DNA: TGTGCCAGCAGTTACGGAGGCGGTTCACCCCTCCACTTT.

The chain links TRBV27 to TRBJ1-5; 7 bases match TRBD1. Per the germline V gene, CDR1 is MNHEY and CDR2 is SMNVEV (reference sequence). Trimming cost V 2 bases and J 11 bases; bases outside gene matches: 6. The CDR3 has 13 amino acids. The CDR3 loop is CASSLGGTAAQHF. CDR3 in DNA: TGTGCCAGCAGTTTAGGGGGGACAGCGGCCCAGCATTTT.

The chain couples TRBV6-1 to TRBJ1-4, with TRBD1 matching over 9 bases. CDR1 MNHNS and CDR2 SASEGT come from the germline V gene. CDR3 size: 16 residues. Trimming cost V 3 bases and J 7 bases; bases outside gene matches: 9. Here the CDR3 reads CASSDTPGQGFEKLFF. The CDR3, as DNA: TGTGCCAGCAGTGATACCCCGGGACAGGGATTTGAAAAACTGTTTTTT.

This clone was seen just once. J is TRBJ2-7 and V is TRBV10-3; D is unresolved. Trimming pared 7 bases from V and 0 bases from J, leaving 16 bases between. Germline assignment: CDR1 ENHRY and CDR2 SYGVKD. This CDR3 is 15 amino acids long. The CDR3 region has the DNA TGTGCCATCACCACAAGCGACTCCAACTCCTACGAGCAGTACTTC. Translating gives CAITTSDSNSYEQYF.

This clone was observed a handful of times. In DNA, the CDR3 is TGTGCCAGCAGTATGGGACACCTGAACACTGAAGCTTTCTTT. Amino acids: CASSMGHLNTEAFF. The chain joins TRBV27 to TRBJ1-1; TRBD1 might be the D (6 bases). The ends were cut back, 5 bases at V and 0 bases at J, with 10 bases in the middle. The length of the CDR3 is 14 residues. CDR1 and CDR2 from the germline V gene are MNHEY and SMNVEV (reference sequence).

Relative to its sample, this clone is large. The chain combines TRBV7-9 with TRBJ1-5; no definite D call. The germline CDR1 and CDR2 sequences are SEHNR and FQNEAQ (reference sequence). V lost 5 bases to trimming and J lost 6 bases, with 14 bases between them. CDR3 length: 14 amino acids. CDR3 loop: CASSGAGFGQPQHF. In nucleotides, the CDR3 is TGTGCCAGCAGCGGAGCAGGTTTCGGTCAGCCCCAGCATTTT.

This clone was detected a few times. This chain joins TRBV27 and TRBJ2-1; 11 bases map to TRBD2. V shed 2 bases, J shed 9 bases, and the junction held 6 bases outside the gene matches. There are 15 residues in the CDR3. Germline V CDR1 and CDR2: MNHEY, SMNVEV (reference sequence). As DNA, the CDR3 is TGTGCCAGCAGTTTAACTAGCGGGGGTAGTCTTGAGCAGTTCTTC. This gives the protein CASSLTSGGSLEQFF.

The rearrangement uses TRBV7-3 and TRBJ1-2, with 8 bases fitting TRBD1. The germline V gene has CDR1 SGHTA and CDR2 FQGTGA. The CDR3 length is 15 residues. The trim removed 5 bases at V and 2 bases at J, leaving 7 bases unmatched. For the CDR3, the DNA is TGTGCCAGCAGCCCAGATCGGACAGGGAACTATGGCTACACCTTC. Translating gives CASSPDRTGNYGYTF.

CDR3 sequence (DNA): TGTGCCAGCAGACCGGGACTGCTGCACAAAGAGACCCAGTACTTC. Translated: CASRPGLLHKETQYF. The chain couples TRBV6-6 to TRBJ2-5; weak D call: TRBD2 (6 bases). The CDR3 spans 15 residues. The ends were cut back, 6 bases at V and 3 bases at J, with 17 bases in the middle. From germline, CDR1 is MNHNY and CDR2 SVGAGI (reference sequence).

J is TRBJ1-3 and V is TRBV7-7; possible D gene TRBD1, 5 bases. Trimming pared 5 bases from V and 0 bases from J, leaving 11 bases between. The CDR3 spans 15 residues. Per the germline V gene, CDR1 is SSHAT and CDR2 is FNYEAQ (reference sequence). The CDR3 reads CASSLDDSSGNTIYF. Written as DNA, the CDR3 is TGTGCCAGCAGCCTAGATGACAGCTCTGGAAACACCATATATTTT.

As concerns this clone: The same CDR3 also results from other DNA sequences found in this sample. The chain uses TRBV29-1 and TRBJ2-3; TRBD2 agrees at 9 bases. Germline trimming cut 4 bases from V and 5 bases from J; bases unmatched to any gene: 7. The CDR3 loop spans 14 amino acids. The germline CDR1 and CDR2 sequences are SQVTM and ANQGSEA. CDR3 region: CSVGAGGGGDTQYF. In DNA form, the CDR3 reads TGCAGCGTTGGGGCGGGAGGGGGTGGAGATACGCAGTATTTT.

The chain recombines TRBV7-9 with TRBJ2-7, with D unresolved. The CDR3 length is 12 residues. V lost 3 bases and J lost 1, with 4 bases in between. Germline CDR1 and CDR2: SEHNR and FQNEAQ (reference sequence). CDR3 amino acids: CASSFGSYEQYF. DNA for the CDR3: TGTGCCAGCAGCTTCGGGTCCTACGAGCAGTACTTC.

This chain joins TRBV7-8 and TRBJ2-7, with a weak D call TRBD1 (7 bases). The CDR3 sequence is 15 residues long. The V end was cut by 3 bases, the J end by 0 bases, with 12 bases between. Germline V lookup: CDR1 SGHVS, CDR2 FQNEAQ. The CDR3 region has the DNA TGTGCCAGCAGCTTCGACCAGGGGGGCTCCTACGAGCAGTACTTC. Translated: CASSFDQGGSYEQYF.

This CDR3 reads CASSPSLWSRMNTEAFF. In DNA form, the CDR3 reads TGTGCCAGCAGCCCCTCCCTGTGGAGCCGAATGAACACTGAAGCTTTCTTT. The chain has TRBV11-1 and TRBJ1-1; unclear D gene. CDR3 size: 17 residues. Deletions cut 5 bases from V and 0 bases from J, with 19 bases between. Germline CDR1 SGHAT, CDR2 FQDESV (reference sequence).

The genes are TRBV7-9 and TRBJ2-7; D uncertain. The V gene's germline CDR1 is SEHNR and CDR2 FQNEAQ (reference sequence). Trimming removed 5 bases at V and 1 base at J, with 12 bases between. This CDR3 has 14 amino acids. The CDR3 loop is CASSPRLGSYEQYF. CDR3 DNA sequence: TGTGCCAGCAGCCCAAGACTGGGTTCCTACGAGCAGTACTTC.

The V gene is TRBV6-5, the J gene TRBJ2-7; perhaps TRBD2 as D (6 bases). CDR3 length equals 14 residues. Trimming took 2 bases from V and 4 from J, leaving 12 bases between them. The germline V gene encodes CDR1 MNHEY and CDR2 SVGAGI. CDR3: CASSYGGTGYEQYF. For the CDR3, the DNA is TGTGCCAGCAGTTACGGGGGGACGGGGTACGAGCAGTACTTC.

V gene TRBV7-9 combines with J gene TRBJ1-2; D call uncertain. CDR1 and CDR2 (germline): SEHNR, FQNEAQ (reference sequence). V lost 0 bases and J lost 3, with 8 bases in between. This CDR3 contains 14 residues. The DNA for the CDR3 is TGTGCCAGCAGCTTAGCCGGGTCTGACTATGGCTACACCTTC. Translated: CASSLAGSDYGYTF. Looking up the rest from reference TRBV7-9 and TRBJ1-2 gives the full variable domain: DTGVSQNPRHKITKRGQNVTFRCDPISEHNRLYWYRQTLGQGPEFLTYFQNEAQLEKSRLLSDRFSAERPKGSFSTLEIQRTEQGDSAMYLCASSLAGSDYGYTFGSGTRLTVV.

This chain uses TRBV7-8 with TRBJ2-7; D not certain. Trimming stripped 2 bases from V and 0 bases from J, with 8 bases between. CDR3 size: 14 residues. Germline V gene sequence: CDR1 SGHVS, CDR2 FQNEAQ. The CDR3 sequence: CASSLITHSYEQYF. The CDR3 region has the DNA TGTGCCAGCAGCTTAATCACGCACTCCTACGAGCAGTACTTC.

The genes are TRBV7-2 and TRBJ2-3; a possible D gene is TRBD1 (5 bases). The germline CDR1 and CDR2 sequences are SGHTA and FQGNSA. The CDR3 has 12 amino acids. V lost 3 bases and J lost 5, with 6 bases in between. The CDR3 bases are TGTGCCAGCAGCTTCGACAGAGATACGCAGTATTTT. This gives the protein CASSFDRDTQYF.

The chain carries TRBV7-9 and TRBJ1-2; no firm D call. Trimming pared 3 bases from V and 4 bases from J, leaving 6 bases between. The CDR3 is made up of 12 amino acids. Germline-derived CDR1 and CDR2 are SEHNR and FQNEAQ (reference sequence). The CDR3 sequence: CASSLGTYGYTF. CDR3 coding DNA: TGTGCCAGCAGCTTGGGTACCTATGGCTACACCTTC.

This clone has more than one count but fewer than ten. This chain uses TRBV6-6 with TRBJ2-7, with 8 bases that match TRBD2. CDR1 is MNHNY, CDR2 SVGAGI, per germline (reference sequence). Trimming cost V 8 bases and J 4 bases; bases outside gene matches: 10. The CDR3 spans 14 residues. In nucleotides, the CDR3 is TGTGCCAGCTCCATATCTAGCGGGCTGTACGAGCAGTACTTC. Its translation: CASSISSGLYEQYF.

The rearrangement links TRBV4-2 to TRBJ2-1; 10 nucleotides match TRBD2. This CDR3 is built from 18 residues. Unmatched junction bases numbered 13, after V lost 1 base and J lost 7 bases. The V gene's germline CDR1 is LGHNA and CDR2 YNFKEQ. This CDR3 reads CASSQVVGTSGIPNEQFF. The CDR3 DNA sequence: TGTGCCAGCAGCCAAGTGGTGGGAACTAGCGGGATCCCGAATGAGCAGTTCTTC.

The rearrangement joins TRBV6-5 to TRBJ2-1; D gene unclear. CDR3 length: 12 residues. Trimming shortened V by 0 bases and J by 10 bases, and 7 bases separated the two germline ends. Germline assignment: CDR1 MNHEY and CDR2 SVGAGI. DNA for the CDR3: TGTGCCAGCAGTTACTCAAGAAACGAGCAGTTCTTC. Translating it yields CASSYSRNEQFF.